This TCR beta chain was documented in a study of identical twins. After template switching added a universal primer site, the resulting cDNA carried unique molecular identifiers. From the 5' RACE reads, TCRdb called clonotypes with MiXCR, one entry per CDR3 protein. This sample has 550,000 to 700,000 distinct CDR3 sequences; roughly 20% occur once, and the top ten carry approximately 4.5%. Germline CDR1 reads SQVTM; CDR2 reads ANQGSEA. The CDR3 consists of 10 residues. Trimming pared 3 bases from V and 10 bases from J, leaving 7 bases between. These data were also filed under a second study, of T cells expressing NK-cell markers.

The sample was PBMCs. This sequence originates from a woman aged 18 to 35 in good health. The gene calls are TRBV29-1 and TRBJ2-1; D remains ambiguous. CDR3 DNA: TGCAGCGTTGAGTGGCAGGAGCAGTTCTTC. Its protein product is CSVEWQEQFF.